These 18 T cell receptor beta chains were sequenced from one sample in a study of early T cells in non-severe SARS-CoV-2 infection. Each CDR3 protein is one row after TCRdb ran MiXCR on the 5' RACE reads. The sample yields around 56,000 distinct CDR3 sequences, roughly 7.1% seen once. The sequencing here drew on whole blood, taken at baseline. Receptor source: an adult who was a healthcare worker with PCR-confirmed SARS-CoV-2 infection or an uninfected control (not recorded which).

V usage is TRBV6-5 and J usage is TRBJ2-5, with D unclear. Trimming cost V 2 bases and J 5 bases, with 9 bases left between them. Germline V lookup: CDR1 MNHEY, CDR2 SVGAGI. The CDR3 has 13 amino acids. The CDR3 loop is CASSYRVGETQYF. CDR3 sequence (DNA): TGTGCCAGCAGTTACAGGGTCGGGGAGACCCAGTACTTC.

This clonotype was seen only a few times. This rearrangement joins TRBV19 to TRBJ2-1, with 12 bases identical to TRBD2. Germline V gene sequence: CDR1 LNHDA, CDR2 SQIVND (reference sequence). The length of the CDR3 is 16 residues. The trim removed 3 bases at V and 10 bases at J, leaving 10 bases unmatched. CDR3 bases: TGTGCCAGTAGTATTATGGCTAGCGGGAGGGCCAGGGAGCAGTTCTTC. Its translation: CASSIMASGRAREQFF.

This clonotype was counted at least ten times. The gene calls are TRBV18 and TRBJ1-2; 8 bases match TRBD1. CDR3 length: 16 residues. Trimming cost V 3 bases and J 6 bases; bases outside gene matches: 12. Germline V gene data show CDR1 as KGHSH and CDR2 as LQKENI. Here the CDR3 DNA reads TGTGCCAGCTCACCCCTTGGACAGGGTATTTTCAATGGCTACACCTTC. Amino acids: CASSPLGQGIFNGYTF. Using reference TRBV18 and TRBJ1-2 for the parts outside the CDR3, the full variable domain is NAGVMQNPRHLVRRRGQEARLRCSPMKGHSHVYWYRQLPEEGLKFMVYLQKENIIDESGMPKERFSAEFPKEGPSILRIQQVVRGDSAAYFCASSPLGQGIFNGYTFGSGTRLTVV.

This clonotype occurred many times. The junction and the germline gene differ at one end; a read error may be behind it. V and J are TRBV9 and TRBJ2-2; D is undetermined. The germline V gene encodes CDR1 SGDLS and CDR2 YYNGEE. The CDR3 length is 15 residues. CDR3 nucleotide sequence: TGTGCCAGCAGCGTAGGTAACGCGAAGACCGGGGAGCTGTTTTTT. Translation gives CASSVGNAKTGELFF.

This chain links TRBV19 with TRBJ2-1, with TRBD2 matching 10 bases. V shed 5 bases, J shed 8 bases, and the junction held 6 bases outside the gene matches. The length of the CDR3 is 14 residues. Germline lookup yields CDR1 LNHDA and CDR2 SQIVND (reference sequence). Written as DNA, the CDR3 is TGTGCCAGTAGTCGAGCGGGAGGGCCGCATGAGCAGTTCTTC. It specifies CASSRAGGPHEQFF.

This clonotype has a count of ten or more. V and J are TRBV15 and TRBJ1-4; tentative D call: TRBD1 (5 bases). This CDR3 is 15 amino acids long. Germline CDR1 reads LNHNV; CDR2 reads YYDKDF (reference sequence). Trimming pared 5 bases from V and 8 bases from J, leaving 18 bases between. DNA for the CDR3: TGTGCCACCAGCTCCCAAGCAAGGGGAGGCGAAAAACTGTTTTTT. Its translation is CATSSQARGGEKLFF.

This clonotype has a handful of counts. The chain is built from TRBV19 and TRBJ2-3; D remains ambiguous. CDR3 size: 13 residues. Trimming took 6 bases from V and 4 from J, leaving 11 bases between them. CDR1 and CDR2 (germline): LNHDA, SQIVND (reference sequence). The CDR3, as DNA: TGTGCCAGTAGGTCCGAGCTCCCAGATACGCAGTATTTT. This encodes CASRSELPDTQYF.

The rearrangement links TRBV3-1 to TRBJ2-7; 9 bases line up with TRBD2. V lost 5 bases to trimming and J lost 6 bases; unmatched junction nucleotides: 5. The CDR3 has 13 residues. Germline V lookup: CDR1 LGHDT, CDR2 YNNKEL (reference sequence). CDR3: CASSAKTSGEQYF. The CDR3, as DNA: TGTGCCAGCAGCGCGAAGACTAGCGGCGAGCAGTACTTC.

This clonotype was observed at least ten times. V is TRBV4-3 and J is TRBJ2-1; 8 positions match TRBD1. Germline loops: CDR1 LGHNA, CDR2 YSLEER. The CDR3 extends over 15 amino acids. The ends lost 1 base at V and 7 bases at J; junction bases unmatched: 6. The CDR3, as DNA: TGCGCCAGCAGCCAAGCCGGGACAGGTGAGAATGAGCAGTTCTTC. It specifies CASSQAGTGENEQFF.

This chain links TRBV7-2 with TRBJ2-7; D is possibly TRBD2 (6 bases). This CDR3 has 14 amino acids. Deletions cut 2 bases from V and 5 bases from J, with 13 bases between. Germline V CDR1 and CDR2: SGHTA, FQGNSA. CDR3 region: CASSLNGRFDEQYF. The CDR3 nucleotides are TGTGCCAGCAGCTTAAACGGGAGATTTGACGAGCAGTACTTC.

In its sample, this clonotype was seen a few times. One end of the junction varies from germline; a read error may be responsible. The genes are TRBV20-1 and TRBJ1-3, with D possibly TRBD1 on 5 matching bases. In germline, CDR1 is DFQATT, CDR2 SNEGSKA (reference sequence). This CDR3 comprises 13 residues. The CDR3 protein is CSARGTAGNTIYF. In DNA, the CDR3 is TGCAGTGCCCGAGGGACGGCTGGAAATACCATATATTTT.

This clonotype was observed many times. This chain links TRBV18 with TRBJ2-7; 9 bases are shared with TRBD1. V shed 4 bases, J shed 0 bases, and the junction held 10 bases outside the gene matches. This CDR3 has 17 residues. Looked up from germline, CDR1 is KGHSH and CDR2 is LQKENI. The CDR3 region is CASSLLPGTGFSYEQYF. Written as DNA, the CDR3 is TGTGCCAGCTCACTACTCCCCGGGACAGGGTTCTCCTACGAGCAGTACTTC.

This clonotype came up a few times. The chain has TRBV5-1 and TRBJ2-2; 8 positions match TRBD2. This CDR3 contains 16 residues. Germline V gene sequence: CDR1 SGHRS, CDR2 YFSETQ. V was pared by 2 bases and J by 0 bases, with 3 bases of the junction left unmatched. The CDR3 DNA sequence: TGCGCCAGCAGCTTAAAACTAGCGGCGAACACCGGGGAGCTGTTTTTT. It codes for CASSLKLAANTGELFF.

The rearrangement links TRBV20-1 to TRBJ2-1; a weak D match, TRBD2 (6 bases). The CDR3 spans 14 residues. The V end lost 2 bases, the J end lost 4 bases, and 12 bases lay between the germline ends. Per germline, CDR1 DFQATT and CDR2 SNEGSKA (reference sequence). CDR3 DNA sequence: TGCAGTGCTAGATATCTGGAGGGTTACAATGAGCAGTTCTTC. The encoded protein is CSARYLEGYNEQFF.

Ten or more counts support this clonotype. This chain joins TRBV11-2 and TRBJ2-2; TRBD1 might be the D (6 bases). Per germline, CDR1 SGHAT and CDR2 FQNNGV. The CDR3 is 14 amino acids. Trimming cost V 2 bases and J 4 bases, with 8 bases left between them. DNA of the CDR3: TGTGCCAGCAGCTTACAGGGGACCACCGGGGAGCTGTTTTTT. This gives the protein CASSLQGTTGELFF.

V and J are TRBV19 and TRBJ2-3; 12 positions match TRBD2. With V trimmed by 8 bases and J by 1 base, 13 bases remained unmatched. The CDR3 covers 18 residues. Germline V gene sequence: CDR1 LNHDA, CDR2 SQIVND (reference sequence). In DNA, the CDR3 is TGTGCCAGTCGGACTAGCGGGAATCCAGGGACAGGCACAGATACGCAGTATTTT. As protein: CASRTSGNPGTGTDTQYF.

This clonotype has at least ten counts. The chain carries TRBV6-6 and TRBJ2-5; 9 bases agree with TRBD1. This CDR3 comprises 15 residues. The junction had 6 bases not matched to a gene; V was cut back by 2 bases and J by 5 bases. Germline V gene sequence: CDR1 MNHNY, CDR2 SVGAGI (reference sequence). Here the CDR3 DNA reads TGTGCCAGCAGTTACAAAGGACAGGGGCGGGAGACCCAGTACTTC. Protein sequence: CASSYKGQGRETQYF.

The CDR3 nucleotides read TGCGCCAGCAGCTTGGCGGCGGGCGAAAAACTGTTTTTT. Its translation is CASSLAAGEKLFF. The chain links TRBV5-1 to TRBJ1-4; D uncertain. Germline CDR1 reads SGHRS; CDR2 reads YFSETQ. The ends were cut back, 0 bases at V and 8 bases at J, with 8 bases in the middle. This CDR3 contains 13 residues. The full variable domain, rest sourced from reference TRBV5-1 and TRBJ1-4, is KAGVTQTPRYLIKTRGQQVTLSCSPISGHRSVSWYQQTPGQGLQFLFEYFSETQRNKGNFPGRFSGRQFSNSRSEMNVSTLELGDSALYLCASSLAAGEKLFFGSGTQLSVL.